Each of the 26 T cell receptor beta chains below was sequenced from the same sample in a study of OX40 agonist ivuxolimab in advanced cancers. Assay used: immunoSEQ multiplex PCR; TCRdb lists only in-frame clones, some missing. The table lists 65,000 or so clones, more than 80% of them singletons. This sample comprised CD4+ or CD8+ T cells sorted from blood, obtained in a trial of the OX40 agonist ivuxolimab. Source of these receptors: an adult with an advanced solid tumor such as melanoma, head and neck, liver or kidney cancer.

The V gene is TRBV6-6, the J gene TRBJ1-2; 8 nucleotides align to TRBD1. V trimming: 4 bases; J trimming: 7 bases; junction bases outside the gene matches: 5. This CDR3 contains 13 residues. In germline, CDR1 is MNHNY, CDR2 SVGAGI (reference sequence). The CDR3 DNA reads TGTGCCAGCAGTTCCGGACAGGGACGTGGCTACACCTTC. Its protein product is CASSSGQGRGYTF.

The rearrangement uses TRBV4-2 and TRBJ1-5; a weak D match, TRBD1 (5 bases). CDR3 length: 15 residues. Trimming pared 0 bases from V and 1 base from J, leaving 7 bases between. Germline V gene data show CDR1 as LGHNA and CDR2 as YNFKEQ. CDR3 residues: CASSQDGGSNQPQHF. DNA for the CDR3: TGTGCCAGCAGCCAAGACGGGGGGAGCAATCAGCCCCAGCATTTT.

The chain couples TRBV5-4 to TRBJ2-2; D unclear. Trimming stripped 1 base from V and 3 bases from J, with 1 base between. Germline CDR1 SGHNT, CDR2 YYREEE (reference sequence). The CDR3 sequence is 12 residues long. The chain's CDR3 is CASSLYTGELFF. The CDR3 DNA reads TGTGCCAGCAGCTTGTACACCGGGGAGCTGTTTTTT.

The rearrangement joins TRBV11-3 to TRBJ1-2; the match to TRBD1 covers 9 bases. This CDR3 comprises 15 residues. CDR1 and CDR2 (germline): SGHNT, YENEEA. V was clipped by 5 bases and J by 3 bases; unmatched bases: 7. The CDR3 loop is CASSAGDRDHYGYTF. The CDR3 bases are TGTGCCAGCAGCGCCGGGGACAGGGATCACTATGGCTACACCTTC.

The chain is built from TRBV7-8 and TRBJ2-5; D is uncertain. The CDR3 sequence is 13 residues long. Germline CDR1 and CDR2: SGHVS and FQNEAQ. V gave up 5 bases and J gave up 5 bases, with 12 bases separating them. CDR3 sequence: CASSQNYRETQYF. CDR3 nucleotides: TGTGCCAGCAGCCAAAACTATAGGGAGACCCAGTACTTC.

This chain connects TRBV6-1 to TRBJ2-3, with D possibly TRBD2 on 6 matching bases. The CDR3 is 15 amino acids. V lost 3 bases and J 1 base, leaving 11 bases between the germline ends. Germline CDR1 reads MNHNS; CDR2 reads SASEGT. The DNA of the CDR3 is TGTGCCAGCAGTGATGGTAGCGGACGCACAGATACGCAGTATTTT. Protein sequence: CASSDGSGRTDTQYF.

The chain has TRBV4-3 and TRBJ1-2; weak D call: TRBD1 (5 bases). The CDR3 is 15 residues long. Germline-derived CDR1 and CDR2 are LGHNA and YSLEER. V lost 0 bases and J 3 bases, leaving 11 bases between the germline ends. In nucleotides, the CDR3 is TGCGCCAGCAGCCAAGATTTCCGAGGGGACTATGGCTACACCTTC. Protein product: CASSQDFRGDYGYTF.

V is TRBV18 and J is TRBJ2-7; TRBD1 agrees at 9 bases. The germline gives CDR1 KGHSH, CDR2 LQKENI. Trimming took 3 bases from V and 0 from J; bases not matched to a gene: 6. The length of the CDR3 is 16 residues. Written as DNA, the CDR3 is TGTGCCAGCTCACCCACACAGGGGGCCTTCTCCTACGAGCAGTACTTC. Its protein product is CASSPTQGAFSYEQYF.

The chain uses TRBV6-5 and TRBJ2-3; D possibly corresponds to TRBD2 (6 bases). V was pared by 6 bases and J by 1 base, with 14 bases between. This CDR3 region has 15 residues. The germline CDR1 and CDR2 sequences are MNHEY and SVGAGI. CDR3 sequence (DNA): TGTGCCAGCAGCCGTGGGACTTTCGGCACAGATACGCAGTATTTT. Its translation: CASSRGTFGTDTQYF.

The rearrangement joins TRBV29-1 to TRBJ2-2, with D perhaps TRBD2 (5 bases). The CDR3 runs 11 residues. V shed 7 bases and J shed 6 bases, with 9 bases lying between them. CDR1 is SQVTM, CDR2 ANQGSEA, per germline. CDR3 nucleotide sequence: TGCAGCGCCGGAGGAGCCGGGGAGCTGTTTTTT. The encoded protein is CSAGGAGELFF.

This sequence joins TRBV11-3 and TRBJ2-3; D tentatively reads TRBD1 or TRBD2 (5 bases each). This CDR3 has 16 amino acids. Germline CDR1 SGHNT, CDR2 YENEEA. V was clipped by 3 bases and J by 6 bases, with 19 bases between them. As DNA, the CDR3 is TGTGCCAGCAGCTTGGGGGTTGCAGAAGCCCTCGATACGCAGTATTTT. It encodes CASSLGVAEALDTQYF.

In this sample, this clone turned up many times. This rearrangement joins TRBV6-1 to TRBJ1-5, with a possible D match to TRBD1 (5 bases). The V gene lost 4 bases and the J gene lost 5 bases, with 9 bases spanning the gap. Germline V gives CDR1 MNHNS, CDR2 SASEGT. The CDR3 is made up of 13 amino acids. CDR3 DNA sequence: TGTGCCAGCAGTGGTTGGGGGGATCAGCCCCAGCATTTT. It codes for CASSGWGDQPQHF.

V and J are TRBV7-3 and TRBJ2-3; D ambiguous. From germline, CDR1 is SGHTA and CDR2 FQGTGA. The CDR3 covers 12 residues. V was trimmed by 5 bases and J by 5 bases, leaving 8 bases between them. The CDR3 nucleotides read TGTGCCAGCAGCCCCCTCGTAGATACGCAGTATTTT. As protein: CASSPLVDTQYF.

The table lists this clone with a few counts. The CDR3 sequence: CASSSGLAGGAQYF. The CDR3 DNA is TGTGCCAGCAGCTCAGGACTAGCGGGGGGAGCGCAGTATTTT. This sequence joins TRBV7-3 and TRBJ2-3, with TRBD2 matching over 14 bases. The germline V gene encodes CDR1 SGHTA and CDR2 FQGTGA. CDR3 length equals 14 residues. After removal of 4 bases from V and 10 bases from J, the junction contained 4 bases not matched to a gene. Together with reference TRBV7-3 and TRBJ2-3, the CDR3 gives the full variable domain: GAGVSQTPSNKVTEKGKYVELRCDPISGHTALYWYRQSLGQGPEFLIYFQGTGAADDSGLPNDRFFAVRPEGSVSTLKIQRTERGDSAVYLCASSSGLAGGAQYFGPGTRLTVL.

This clone showed up just once. V usage is TRBV11-2 and J usage is TRBJ1-3; no reliable D call. The V end was cut by 5 bases, the J end by 4 bases, with 9 bases between. The CDR3 covers 13 residues. CDR1 SGHAT and CDR2 FQNNGV come from the germline V gene. The CDR3 DNA is TGTGCCAGCAGCCAACTTCAAGGAAACACCATATATTTT. Its protein is CASSQLQGNTIYF.

The sample holds one count of this clone. The chain couples TRBV7-7 to TRBJ2-2; a possible D gene is TRBD1 (5 bases). The CDR3 sequence is 14 residues long. Per the germline V gene, CDR1 is SSHAT and CDR2 is FNYEAQ (reference sequence). Trimming left V 2 bases short and J 5 bases short, with 9 bases between. For the CDR3, the DNA is TGTGCCAGCAGCTTAATACCAGGGACCGGGGAGCTGTTTTTT. It specifies CASSLIPGTGELFF.

This clone was observed a single time. This rearrangement joins TRBV2 to TRBJ2-1; no definite D call. Germline V gene data show CDR1 as SNHLY and CDR2 as FYNNEI. V was cut by 6 bases and J by 7 bases, with 7 bases left in between. The CDR3 contains 11 residues. Written as DNA, the CDR3 is TGTGCCAGCAGCCCTCAAAATGAGCAGTTCTTC. Amino acid sequence: CASSPQNEQFF.

This chain connects TRBV11-2 to TRBJ2-3; D is unresolved. Germline CDR1 and CDR2: SGHAT and FQNNGV. Trimming took off 0 bases at V and 8 bases at J, with 15 bases between the two ends. The CDR3 runs to 15 residues. This CDR3 is CASSLDPATVGTQYF. The DNA for the CDR3 is TGTGCCAGCAGCTTAGATCCAGCGACTGTCGGTACGCAGTATTTT.

This clone has only a few counts. The chain recombines TRBV7-9 with TRBJ1-3; tentatively, D is TRBD1 (5 bases). Per germline, CDR1 SEHNR and CDR2 FQNEAQ (reference sequence). The length of the CDR3 is 14 residues. The germline V and J ends were trimmed by 6 bases and 0 bases, with 9 bases remaining between them. The CDR3 nucleotides are TGTGCCAGCAGGCGACAGAACTCTGGAAACACCATATATTTT. Translation: CASRRQNSGNTIYF.

The chain couples TRBV4-1 to TRBJ2-7; D call uncertain. V shed 4 bases and J shed 3 bases, with 25 bases lying between them. The CDR3 spans 18 residues. Germline CDR1 and CDR2: MGHRA and YSYEKL. CDR3 bases: TGCGCCAGCAGCCCTGGACGATCGAGCCCACCACCCTTCTACGAGCAGTACTTC. As protein: CASSPGRSSPPPFYEQYF.

Written as DNA, the CDR3 is TGTGCCAGCAGCTTTATTCTAGCGGGAGGCGGCTACGAGCAGTACTTC. This encodes CASSFILAGGGYEQYF. The rearrangement uses TRBV11-3 and TRBJ2-7; 11 bases map to TRBD2. Germline CDR1 SGHNT, CDR2 YENEEA. V lost 3 bases to trimming and J lost 3 bases; unmatched junction nucleotides: 7. The CDR3 sequence is 16 residues long.

The J gene is TRBJ2-7, the V gene TRBV6-5; D tentatively reads TRBD1 or TRBD2 (6 bases each). Looked up from germline, CDR1 is MNHEY and CDR2 is SVGAGI. CDR3 length equals 14 residues. V lost 8 bases to trimming and J lost 3 bases, with 17 bases between them. CDR3 sequence reads: CASQEGGVGYEQYF. DNA for the CDR3: TGTGCCAGCCAAGAGGGGGGAGTAGGCTACGAGCAGTACTTC.

The rearrangement joins TRBV30 to TRBJ2-7; D not resolved. Germline lookup yields CDR1 GTSNPN and CDR2 SVGIG (reference sequence). This CDR3 is built from 14 residues. Between the trimmed V and J ends, which lost 2 bases and 2 bases, there was a span of 13 bases. CDR3 DNA sequence: TGTGCCTGGAGTCCCCTTTCGCTTCCCTACGAGCAGTACTTC. Translating it yields CAWSPLSLPYEQYF.

This clone was picked up one time. The V call is TRBV15, the J call TRBJ1-1, with TRBD1 identical over 7 bases. Germline V gene lookup returns CDR1 LNHNV and CDR2 YYDKDF (reference sequence). The V segment lost 3 bases and the J segment 9 bases; nucleotides outside the gene matches: 4. The CDR3 sequence is 12 residues long. The CDR3 protein is CATSSGTDKAFF. CDR3 coding DNA: TGTGCCACCAGCAGTGGGACAGATAAAGCTTTCTTT.

This clone has only one observation. The rearrangement uses TRBV30 and TRBJ2-7; perhaps TRBD1 as D (5 bases). The CDR3 is 12 amino acids. Germline V gene data show CDR1 as GTSNPN and CDR2 as SVGIG (reference sequence). Trimming shortened V by 3 bases and J by 6 bases, and 12 bases separated the two germline ends. The CDR3 coding sequence is TGTGCCTGGAGCATCCAGGGTGGCGAGCAGTACTTC. Translation gives CAWSIQGGEQYF.

The rearrangement joins TRBV5-1 to TRBJ2-1; D perhaps matches TRBD2 (6 bases). The CDR3 is 12 amino acids. Per germline, CDR1 SGHRS and CDR2 YFSETQ. The V gene lost 5 bases and the J gene lost 5 bases, with 8 bases spanning the gap. As DNA, the CDR3 is TGCGCCAGCAGGTGGGGGGACAATGAGCAGTTCTTC. It yields the protein CASRWGDNEQFF.